This is a list of T cell receptor beta chains from one sample in a study of blood T cell repertoires in COVID-19. TCRdb's copy holds only in-frame clones and misses some; the assay was immunoSEQ multiplex PCR. The sample comprises roughly 100,000 clones, 85% to 90% of which are singletons, and roughly 5.2% rests with the top ten. Source material: peripheral blood. The receptors here all came from a woman of 80 years or more with active COVID-19. Both conserved end residues are trimmed from each CDR3. D genes are given only for firm matches.

d_gene	v_gene	j_gene	CDR3aa
NA	TRBV19	TRBJ2-3	ASSIQRTSTDTQY
NA	TRBV7-2	TRBJ2-3	ASSLNPADTQY
NA	TRBV19	TRBJ1-5	ASSIDPLRVRH
TRBD1	TRBV9	TRBJ1-1	ASSESGGGTEAF
NA	TRBV28	TRBJ1-2	ASSFNGRLTNYGYT
TRBD1	TRBV6-4	TRBJ1-1	ASSDFFQTGGNTEAF
NA	TRBV5-4	TRBJ2-1	ASSRTTNNEQF
TRBD2	TRBV23-1	TRBJ2-1	ASSWASGRADEQF
NA	TRBV6-4	TRBJ2-6	ASSADSGANVLT
TRBD1	TRBV19	TRBJ2-1	ASSGDRFRVYNEQF
NA	TRBV19	TRBJ2-6	ASGQTGANVLT
NA	TRBV11-2	TRBJ2-2	ASSLGLAGSGELF
NA	TRBV10-3	TRBJ1-5	AISESGDSNQPQH
TRBD1	TRBV5-1	TRBJ1-2	ASSLSGTGANYGYT
NA	TRBV12-3/TRBV12-4	TRBJ1-5	ASTSPGQPQH
TRBD1	TRBV7-2	TRBJ1-1	ASSSNRGGNTEAF
NA	TRBV5-5	TRBJ2-1	ASNQGRGSSYNEQF
TRBD2	TRBV5-1	TRBJ2-2	ASSLLAGITGELF
NA	TRBV7-6	TRBJ1-1	ASSLIGVAEAF
NA	TRBV5-4	TRBJ2-5	ASRSGVVEETQY
TRBD2	TRBV19	TRBJ2-5	ASSIGLLAEKETQY
TRBD2	TRBV18	TRBJ2-1	ASSQVGLANEQF
TRBD2	TRBV19	TRBJ2-5	ASSRGGPGATQY
NA	TRBV6-4	TRBJ1-5	ASSRGRDQPQH
NA	TRBV6-5	TRBJ1-6	ASSYTGQYGSPLH
NA	TRBV28	TRBJ1-2	ASSLYAPGVRNYGYT
TRBD1	TRBV19	TRBJ2-1	ASSITGGQFNEQF
TRBD2	TRBV9	TRBJ2-1	ASSVELAGGPNEQF
TRBD2	TRBV29-1	TRBJ2-1	SVEGLAGYNEQF
TRBD2	TRBV5-4	TRBJ2-1	ASSLSSGGWYNEQF
NA	TRBV5-5	TRBJ2-7	ASRADREPYEQY
NA	TRBV10-3	TRBJ1-6	AISGELRSSYNSPLH
TRBD2	TRBV7-3	TRBJ2-2	ASSIGLANTGELF
TRBD2	TRBV5-1	TRBJ2-3	ASSLGAGVPDTQY
TRBD2	TRBV13	TRBJ2-5	ASSLAGLAGKNQETQY
TRBD2	TRBV7-2	TRBJ2-1	ASSLRSGSGVVEQF
NA	TRBV30	TRBJ1-4	AWSRGGDEKLF
NA	TRBV28	TRBJ1-1	ASSFFTEAEAF
TRBD1	TRBV27	TRBJ2-7	ASSPQGQGPYEQY
NA	TRBV18	TRBJ1-1	ASSPGQRANTEAF
NA	TRBV7-2	TRBJ2-5	ASSPPPGRETQY
NA	TRBV7-8	TRBJ2-1	ASSPPIGQYNEQF
TRBD2	TRBV24-1	TRBJ2-1	ATSEPGTSPSEQF
TRBD1	TRBV5-5	TRBJ2-2	ASSGGTGWNTGELF
TRBD1	TRBV11-1	TRBJ2-7	ASSLDTGAYEQY
NA	TRBV9	TRBJ1-2	ASSVGLQGSVGGYT
NA	TRBV7-9	TRBJ1-5	ASSRYRAGEWPQH
NA	TRBV9	TRBJ1-2	ASSVGQARGYT
TRBD1	TRBV27	TRBJ2-3	ASNPLRRTGGADTQY
NA	TRBV30	TRBJ1-2	ACYRDLSGGYT
TRBD1	TRBV9	TRBJ2-3	ASSGGQGAPRGTDTQY
TRBD2	TRBV27	TRBJ2-3	ASSLGGRASDTQY
TRBD2	TRBV7-2	TRBJ2-1	ASSASSGSGGAYNEQF
NA	TRBV28	TRBJ2-7	ASSFPAGPKTTNYEQY
TRBD2	TRBV19	TRBJ2-7	ASSITSGYEQY